This TCR beta chain appears in the sequencing data of a study of CD4 and CD8 cells across lung adenocarcinoma regions (dated by TCRdb to 2017 to 2018). The study in broad terms: The study compared tumor centers with tumor margins to examine intratumor heterogeneity of the T cell receptor repertoire.

Preparation of the library involved PCR. Sequenced using a HiSeq X Ten. TCRdb reanalyzed the raw reads on its own, using fastp at Q25 for trimming and MiXCR for clone calling, and kept in-frame beta chains. All rows with the same CDR3 protein become a single entry with the most common DNA and genes. The sample table holds about 19,000 distinct CDR3 sequences, of which 46% were seen once. The ten top clones hold roughly 19% of the sample. The CDR3 numbers 14 residues from cysteine through phenylalanine. Only the CDR3 DNA is retained, 42 bases long and in frame from the first base. Sequences KGHDR (CDR1) and SFDVKD (CDR2) are obtained from the germline V gene. Patients with localized lung adenocarcinoma, a subtype of non-small cell lung cancer, were used as donors. The margins of localized lung adenocarcinomas were where the samples came from. For TCR repertoire analysis, CD4+ T cells from tumor tissue were profiled separately from CD8+ T cells.

As regards this clonotype: Its binding antigen is unknown. At one end, the junction sequence differs from germline, possibly due to a read error.

The V and J segments used are TRBV24-1 and TRBJ2-4, and possibly TRBD1, on 5 matching bases. Matching the DNA end better, TRBJ2-3 makes the J call doubtful. Material: CD4+ T cells from the margin of a lung tumor. The sample's cell subset or site label, in plain terms: tumor margin region. The receptor comes from a male donor with lung adenocarcinoma. The CD4 and CD8 labels of this study may be unreliable. Read as DNA, the sequence is TGTGGCACCAGGGATTTGGATGCCAAAGACATTCAGTATTTT. This yields the protein CGTRDLDAKDIQYF.